This T cell receptor beta chain appears in the sequencing data of a study of T cell repertoires in cytomegalovirus infection. About the study: Well-studied HLA-B-restricted epitopes and recently identified HLA-C-restricted epitopes of CMV were both used in the study. Public TCR beta signatures marked donors with CMV infection and the matching HLA.

This clonotype was seen a few times. Its antigen is as yet unknown. TCRdb reprocessed the reads via MiXCR and lists one record per CDR3 protein. Of 900,000 to 950,000 distinct CDR3 sequences listed, about 33% were seen once; the top ten hold 13%. Study-level findings and limits: HLA-C-restricted CMV clonotypes gave the most frequent clonotype in two of eight donors. CMV carriers with the relevant HLA were identified by cumulative public TCR beta family frequency.

The CDR3 covers 13 residues. Germline CDR1 reads LNHDA; CDR2 reads SQIVND (reference sequence). Trimming stripped 7 bases from V and 6 bases from J, with 16 bases between. The receptor was isolated from a human donor in good health (CMV status not recorded). Some clones in this sample may be carry-over from other donors' samples. Sequenced here: cultured CD8+ T cells from PBMCs, sampled from culture after CMV antigen stimulation. The chain carries TRBV19 and TRBJ2-7, with a tentative D call TRBD2 (5 bases). In DNA, the CDR3 is TGTGCCAGTACGACAAGCGGAACGGGCGAGCAGTACTTC. Encoded protein: CASTTSGTGEQYF.